The 30 T cell receptor beta chains in this list originate from one sample, sequenced in a study of graft-versus-host responses after intestinal transplantation (dated by TCRdb to the early 2020s). Libraries were constructed by the immunoSEQ multiplex PCR assay. What TCRdb holds here is the immuneACCESS table cut down to in-frame rearrangements. Part of the clones is not present; checked against another copy, under half of the missing clones reflect an unresolved V gene, and the others are unexplained. In this sample the table shows tens of thousands of clones, roughly nine tenths of which occur a single time. The top ten clones comprise 0.62% of the sample. The time point label corresponds to: cells obtained before transplantation from donor or recipient. What these receptors recognize is not known. Sample: unstimulated CD4+ T cells sorted from spleen or lymph node cells, taken before transplant. These receptors were collected from a human donor who was the organ donor for an intestinal transplant.

This clone was found once. The chain recombines TRBV7-8 with TRBJ2-5; the D gene is possibly TRBD2 (5 bases). The germline V gene has CDR1 SGHVS and CDR2 FQNEAQ. The CDR3 consists of 14 residues. Deletions cut 6 bases from V and 4 bases from J, with 15 bases between. The DNA of the CDR3 is TGTGCCAGCAGTCTAGCAAGTCGGGGAGAGACCCAGTACTTC. Translated: CASSLASRGETQYF.

The V and J genes are TRBV2 and TRBJ2-1, with 7 bases aligning to TRBD1. This CDR3 comprises 15 residues. The trim removed 6 bases at V and 2 bases at J, leaving 7 bases unmatched. The V gene's germline CDR1 is SNHLY and CDR2 FYNNEI. The CDR3 region is CASRGGKLPYNEQFF. As DNA, the CDR3 is TGTGCCAGCAGAGGGGGCAAGCTCCCCTACAATGAGCAGTTCTTC.

This clone was recorded a few times. The chain is built from TRBV27 and TRBJ1-4; TRBD1 aligns across 10 bases. The CDR3 has 19 residues. Germline V gene data show CDR1 as MNHEY and CDR2 as SMNVEV (reference sequence). Germline trimming cut 6 bases from V and 0 bases from J; bases unmatched to any gene: 13. CDR3 nucleotides: TGTGCCAGCAGACTTCCCTCGGGACAGGGGACTTCAACTAATGAAAAACTGTTTTTT. Protein sequence: CASRLPSGQGTSTNEKLFF.

The chain has TRBV5-1 and TRBJ1-5; D gene unclear. This CDR3 has 13 amino acids. Between the trimmed V and J ends, which lost 5 bases and 7 bases, there was a span of 13 bases. Germline V gene sequence: CDR1 SGHRS, CDR2 YFSETQ. The CDR3 nucleotides read TGCGCCAGCAGAGAGGGCTCGGGGCAGCCCCAGCATTTT. This translates into CASREGSGQPQHF.

The CDR3 protein is CASSVSGSETQYF. In DNA, the CDR3 is TGTGCCAGCAGCGTATCCGGGTCCGAGACCCAGTACTTC. The chain couples TRBV9 to TRBJ2-5; no clear D gene. The length of the CDR3 is 13 residues. Trimming took 1 base from V and 5 from J, leaving 9 bases between them. The germline V gene has CDR1 SGDLS and CDR2 YYNGEE.

The genes are TRBV2 and TRBJ2-2; 8 bases align to TRBD1. V trimming: 10 bases; J trimming: 2 bases; junction bases outside the gene matches: 9. The CDR3 is 15 residues long. Germline V gives CDR1 SNHLY, CDR2 FYNNEI. The CDR3 loop reads CATRGQGGNTGELFF. CDR3 DNA sequence: TGTGCCACTAGAGGACAGGGCGGCAACACCGGGGAGCTGTTTTTT.

This sequence joins TRBV28 and TRBJ1-6; D gene uncertain. The CDR3 is 14 residues long. The germline V gene encodes CDR1 MDHEN and CDR2 SYDVKM. Trimming shortened V by 7 bases and J by 7 bases, and 14 bases separated the two germline ends. Here the CDR3 reads CASTREAMNSPLHF. For the CDR3, the DNA is TGTGCCAGCACCCGTGAGGCCATGAATTCACCCCTCCACTTT.

The V call is TRBV6-6, the J call TRBJ1-5; 7 positions agree with TRBD1. The CDR3 is 14 amino acids. The germline CDR1 and CDR2 sequences are MNHNY and SVGAGI (reference sequence). Unmatched junction bases numbered 2, after V lost 0 bases and J lost 6 bases. The CDR3 protein is CASSYSTGIQPQHF. The CDR3 DNA reads TGTGCCAGCAGTTACTCGACAGGGATTCAGCCCCAGCATTTT.

This rearrangement joins TRBV28 to TRBJ1-2; 8 bases line up with TRBD1. Germline-derived CDR1 and CDR2 are MDHEN and SYDVKM. The CDR3 contains 14 residues. V was pared by 7 bases and J by 7 bases, with 11 bases of the junction left unmatched. The CDR3 nucleotides read TGTGCCAGCACCCCGGACAGGGATCAAATTGGCTACACCTTC. It is translated as CASTPDRDQIGYTF.

This rearrangement joins TRBV9 to TRBJ2-5; TRBD2 is a possible D gene (6 bases). Trimming removed 1 base at V and 2 bases at J, with 15 bases between. CDR3 length equals 16 residues. Germline-derived CDR1 and CDR2 are SGDLS and YYNGEE. The CDR3 DNA is TGTGCCAGCAGCGTAAGGGCTAGCGAGACTCAAGAGACCCAGTACTTC. Protein: CASSVRASETQETQYF.

The V call is TRBV6-1, the J call TRBJ2-5; the match to TRBD2 covers 9 bases. Gene TRBJ2-7 matches the end of the DNA better, so the J call may be wrong. The CDR3 runs 16 residues. Germline V gene sequence: CDR1 MNHNS, CDR2 SASEGT. The CDR3 DNA sequence: TGTGCCAGCAGTGGCCCCCTAGCGGGATATTCCTACGAGCAGTACTTC. Translated: CASSGPLAGYSYEQYF.

The chain couples TRBV6-4 to TRBJ1-1, with D perhaps matching TRBD1 (5 bases). In germline, CDR1 is MRHNA, CDR2 SNTAGT. The germline V and J ends were trimmed by 3 bases and 1 base, with 9 bases remaining between them. The CDR3 runs 14 residues. CDR3 nucleotides: TGTGCCAGCAGTGAAGGGGTAGAGAACACTGAAGCTTTCTTT. It is translated as CASSEGVENTEAFF.

The chain uses TRBV7-2 and TRBJ2-7; 8 bases are a match to TRBD2. Trimming cost V 0 bases and J 7 bases; bases outside gene matches: 8. The CDR3 totals 15 residues. CDR1 and CDR2 (germline): SGHTA, FQGNSA. CDR3 sequence reads: CASSLAGTSPWEQYF. CDR3 coding DNA: TGTGCCAGCAGCTTAGCGGGGACTAGTCCCTGGGAGCAGTACTTC. The complete variable domain, with remaining parts taken from reference TRBV7-2 and TRBJ2-7, reads GAGVSQSPSNKVTEKGKDVELRCDPISGHTALYWYRQSLGQGLEFLIYFQGNSAPDKSGLPSDRFSAERTGGSVSTLTIQRTQQEDSAVYLCASSLAGTSPWEQYFGPGTRLTVT.

The chain couples TRBV5-4 to TRBJ2-1, with 11 positions matching TRBD2. CDR1 and CDR2 from the germline V gene are SGHNT and YYREEE (reference sequence). This CDR3 spans 15 amino acids. J lost 5 bases, V lost 6 bases, and 7 bases had no gene match. The CDR3 DNA sequence: TGTGCCAGCAACCCGGGACTAGCGGAAAACAATGAGCAGTTCTTC. This gives the protein CASNPGLAENNEQFF.

This chain uses TRBV10-1 with TRBJ2-1; tentatively, D is TRBD2 (5 bases). Germline V CDR1 and CDR2: WNHNN, SYGVQD (reference sequence). V lost 2 bases, J lost 9 bases, and 8 bases lay in between. This CDR3 region has 12 residues. CDR3 amino acids: CASSEGGGEQFF. DNA of the CDR3: TGCGCCAGCAGTGAGGGTGGAGGTGAGCAGTTCTTC.

V and J are TRBV30 and TRBJ2-7; tentatively, D is TRBD1 (6 bases). V was cut by 5 bases and J by 2 bases, with 10 bases left in between. Germline loops: CDR1 GTSNPN, CDR2 SVGIG (reference sequence). This CDR3 contains 12 residues. Here the CDR3 reads CAWGGQTYEQYF. The CDR3 bases are TGTGCCTGGGGTGGACAGACCTACGAGCAGTACTTC.

The rearrangement uses TRBV28 and TRBJ2-5; the match to TRBD2 covers 10 bases. The CDR3 length is 15 residues. The trim removed 5 bases at V and 2 bases at J, leaving 5 bases unmatched. CDR1 is MDHEN and CDR2 is SYDVKM in the germline V gene. Here the CDR3 reads CASSAIAGGQETQYF. The CDR3 region has the DNA TGTGCCAGCAGTGCCATAGCGGGAGGTCAAGAGACCCAGTACTTC.

This clone was seen a few times. This chain connects TRBV30 to TRBJ1-1; the D gene is possibly TRBD1 (6 bases). Germline CDR1 GTSNPN, CDR2 SVGIG (reference sequence). Trimming left V 0 bases short and J 1 base short, with 18 bases between. The CDR3 sequence is 17 residues long. CDR3 DNA sequence: TGTGCCTGGAGTGTACGGGGATGGAGACAGGCGAACACTGAAGCTTTCTTT. Amino acids: CAWSVRGWRQANTEAFF.

This clone was recorded only once. The chain recombines TRBV11-2 with TRBJ2-3; D might be TRBD1 (5 bases). V was clipped by 5 bases and J by 2 bases, with 20 bases between them. The germline V gene encodes CDR1 SGHAT and CDR2 FQNNGV. The CDR3 is 17 amino acids. This chain's CDR3 is CASSRTHSTDYTDTQYF. The CDR3 nucleotides are TGTGCCAGCAGCCGCACGCACTCGACAGATTACACAGATACGCAGTATTTT.

J is TRBJ1-1 and V is TRBV7-9, with D tentatively TRBD1 (6 bases). CDR1 SEHNR and CDR2 FQNEAQ come from the germline V gene (reference sequence). The V and J ends lost 3 bases and 0 bases respectively, with 11 bases between them. The CDR3 is 15 amino acids. CDR3 protein: CASSFPDRMNTEAFF. The CDR3, as DNA: TGTGCCAGCAGCTTTCCGGACAGAATGAACACTGAAGCTTTCTTT.

In this sample, this clone turned up once. This chain connects TRBV10-3 to TRBJ2-1; 15 bases line up with TRBD2. Germline V gene sequence: CDR1 ENHRY, CDR2 SYGVKD. There are 18 residues in the CDR3. Trimming took 10 bases from V and 4 from J; bases not matched to a gene: 14. In nucleotides, the CDR3 is TGTGCCACCCAAGAGGGACTAGCGGGAGGAGAGGGTTACAATGAGCAGTTCTTC. Its translation is CATQEGLAGGEGYNEQFF.

This chain connects TRBV28 to TRBJ1-4; D might be TRBD1 (5 bases). The germline gives CDR1 MDHEN, CDR2 SYDVKM. V dropped 5 bases and J dropped 6 bases, with 19 bases sitting between them. The CDR3 is 16 residues long. The CDR3 DNA follows: TGTGCCAGCAGTCTATCAGGGCGCGCGGGAGATGAAAAACTGTTTTTT. Its protein product is CASSLSGRAGDEKLFF.

This chain joins TRBV6-1 and TRBJ1-2, with 7 bases matching TRBD1. CDR1 is MNHNS, CDR2 SASEGT, per germline. CDR3 length equals 15 residues. V lost 1 base and J lost 5; bases outside the gene matches: 7. The CDR3 protein is CASSEVPGTAYGYTF. CDR3 DNA: TGTGCCAGCAGTGAAGTCCCCGGGACAGCTTATGGCTACACCTTC.

The rearrangement joins TRBV7-9 to TRBJ2-7; possibly TRBD1 for D (5 bases). CDR3 length: 12 residues. V was clipped by 5 bases and J by 6 bases, with 11 bases between them. Germline V gives CDR1 SEHNR, CDR2 FQNEAQ (reference sequence). The CDR3 loop is CASSLSGLEQYF. The CDR3 DNA reads TGTGCCAGCAGCCTGTCAGGGCTCGAGCAGTACTTC.

The chain carries TRBV4-1 and TRBJ1-1; D uncertain. Looked up from germline, CDR1 is MGHRA and CDR2 is YSYEKL. V shed 2 bases and J shed 0 bases, with 10 bases lying between them. This CDR3 spans 15 amino acids. CDR3 DNA sequence: TGCGCCAGCAGCCAATTCGAGTTCATGAACACTGAAGCTTTCTTT. Protein: CASSQFEFMNTEAFF.

The chain couples TRBV27 to TRBJ2-7, with D hard to call. The CDR3 extends over 14 amino acids. V was cut by 0 bases and J by 2 bases, with 8 bases left in between. Germline V gives CDR1 MNHEY, CDR2 SMNVEV (reference sequence). The DNA of the CDR3 is TGTGCCAGCAGTTTATCCCCTAGAACCTACGAGCAGTACTTC. Residues: CASSLSPRTYEQYF.

The V and J genes are TRBV19 and TRBJ1-6; 8 bases align to TRBD1. J gave up 10 bases and V 3 bases, and 5 bases lay outside the gene matches. The CDR3 has 14 amino acids. Germline V gives CDR1 LNHDA, CDR2 SQIVND (reference sequence). CDR3 protein: CASSIRDRQSPLHF. The DNA for the CDR3 is TGTGCCAGTAGTATCCGGGACAGGCAGTCACCCCTCCACTTT.

The chain links TRBV2 to TRBJ2-7; TRBD2 aligns across 11 bases. J lost 4 bases, V lost 8 bases, and 4 bases had no gene match. The CDR3 loop spans 13 amino acids. Germline lookup yields CDR1 SNHLY and CDR2 FYNNEI. DNA of the CDR3: TGTGCCAGCCAGGGGACTAGCGGATACGAGCAGTACTTC. This sequence encodes CASQGTSGYEQYF.

V and J are TRBV27 and TRBJ2-7; 7 bases are shared with TRBD2. The V gene end was trimmed by 0 bases and the J gene end by 1 base; junction bases not matched to a gene: 9. The CDR3 totals 17 residues. CDR1 MNHEY and CDR2 SMNVEV come from the germline V gene (reference sequence). The CDR3: CASSLSLGQRGSYEQYF. The CDR3 DNA follows: TGTGCCAGCAGTTTATCCTTGGGTCAGCGGGGATCCTACGAGCAGTACTTC.

This sequence joins TRBV2 and TRBJ2-5, with 13 bases that match TRBD2. Germline CDR1 reads SNHLY; CDR2 reads FYNNEI. The J segment lost 5 bases and the V segment lost 8 bases, leaving 14 bases of the junction unmatched. The CDR3 extends over 17 amino acids. Here the CDR3 DNA reads TGTGCCAGCCTTGGTGGACTAGCGGGAGCTGGATCGGAGACCCAGTACTTC. Protein product: CASLGGLAGAGSETQYF.